Listed below are T cell receptor beta chains from one sample, sequenced in a study of T cell changes during pregnancy in multiple sclerosis. Repertoires were generated with immunoSEQ multiplex PCR, while TCRdb's copy carries only in-frame clones and drops some. The top ten clones hold roughly 10% of a sample with about 50,000 clones, 91% of them seen once. This specimen was CD8+ T cells from peripheral blood mononuclear cells, taken after pregnancy. The receptors were gathered from a female donor with multiple sclerosis, enrolled in a pregnancy study. Each CDR3 is given without its conserved first and last residue. Each record gives: J gene, D gene, V gene, CDR3 protein. A D gene is named only where the DNA matches it firmly.

j_gene: TRBJ1-3; d_gene: TRBD1; v_gene: TRBV13; CDR3aa: ASRPELGTGSPIDSGNTIY
j_gene: TRBJ2-1; d_gene: .; v_gene: TRBV7-6; CDR3aa: ASSLALSSYNEQF
j_gene: TRBJ1-1; d_gene: TRBD1; v_gene: TRBV7-9; CDR3aa: ASKDPGGQGAGTEAF
j_gene: TRBJ2-7; d_gene: .; v_gene: TRBV5-1; CDR3aa: ASSGGGSSYEQY
j_gene: TRBJ1-2; d_gene: .; v_gene: TRBV4-1; CDR3aa: ASSQDSVSYT
j_gene: TRBJ2-1; d_gene: TRBD1; v_gene: TRBV30; CDR3aa: AWDPGQANYNEQF
j_gene: TRBJ1-4; d_gene: TRBD1; v_gene: TRBV6-1; CDR3aa: ASNSGTGAEKLF
j_gene: TRBJ2-1; d_gene: TRBD2; v_gene: TRBV11-3; CDR3aa: ASSNPTSGAYNEQF
j_gene: TRBJ2-1; d_gene: .; v_gene: TRBV4-2; CDR3aa: ASSQDLASYSYNEQF
j_gene: TRBJ1-2; d_gene: TRBD1; v_gene: TRBV9; CDR3aa: ASSGGQGGYGYT
j_gene: TRBJ1-5; d_gene: .; v_gene: TRBV9; CDR3aa: ASGQSNQPQH
j_gene: TRBJ2-1; d_gene: .; v_gene: TRBV27; CDR3aa: ASSLDPNYYEQF
j_gene: TRBJ1-2; d_gene: TRBD1; v_gene: TRBV7-3; CDR3aa: ASSLTHGQGIGGGYT
j_gene: TRBJ2-2; d_gene: .; v_gene: TRBV5-6; CDR3aa: ASSLGAGELF
j_gene: TRBJ1-6; d_gene: .; v_gene: TRBV7-3; CDR3aa: ASSLQGNSPLH
j_gene: TRBJ2-3; d_gene: .; v_gene: TRBV5-1; CDR3aa: ASSPEGRDTQY
j_gene: TRBJ2-5; d_gene: TRBD2; v_gene: TRBV7-9; CDR3aa: ASSRRLAGPRETQY
j_gene: TRBJ2-1; d_gene: TRBD2; v_gene: TRBV9; CDR3aa: ASSVASGGAGEQF
j_gene: TRBJ1-2; d_gene: .; v_gene: TRBV5-1; CDR3aa: ASSLIQTGYGYT
j_gene: TRBJ1-2; d_gene: .; v_gene: TRBV9; CDR3aa: ASSVAGNFNYGYT
j_gene: TRBJ2-1; d_gene: TRBD2; v_gene: TRBV6-4; CDR3aa: ASSSIAGSYNEQF
j_gene: TRBJ1-2; d_gene: TRBD1; v_gene: TRBV7-8; CDR3aa: ASSLTGEYGYT
j_gene: TRBJ1-1; d_gene: .; v_gene: TRBV6-5; CDR3aa: AVRGGTEAF
j_gene: TRBJ2-1; d_gene: .; v_gene: TRBV27; CDR3aa: ASSLAGPLNEQF